The 7 T cell receptor beta chains given below trace back to one sample, sequenced in a study of T cell clonotyping in hematopoietic cell transplantation (dated by TCRdb to the early 2020s). Receptors were amplified or captured by the immunoSEQ multiplex PCR assay. The immuneACCESS repertoire file appears here via TCRdb, limited to in-frame rearrangements. These files lack a portion of the clones; in checked studies, under half of the deficit traces to unresolved V genes, and the cause of the others is not known. Recorded for this sample are 3,000 to 4,500 clones; about 17% of them occurred a single time. The ten biggest clones cover 15% to 20% of the sample. The time point label for this specimen denotes: 30 days after allo-HCT. The starting material was peripheral blood mononuclear cells, obtained 30 days after allogeneic stem cell transplant. Every receptor here comes from a male patient in his forties or fifties who had an allogeneic stem cell transplant from a related donor, so the T cells may come from the graft donor. Some clones in this sample may be carry-over from other donors' samples.

Only one count was recorded for this clone. CDR3 residues: CAWSQNNEQFF. As DNA, the CDR3 is TGTGCCTGGAGTCAGAACAATGAGCAGTTCTTC. The chain couples TRBV30 to TRBJ2-1; no clear D gene. CDR3 length equals 11 residues. V was shortened by 2 bases and J by 5 bases, with 4 bases between the two germline ends. Germline lookup yields CDR1 GTSNPN and CDR2 SVGIG (reference sequence).

This clone was counted a few times. In nucleotides, the CDR3 is TGCAGCGTTGAAGATCTCCCAGGAAACTATGGCTACACCTTC. Amino acid sequence: CSVEDLPGNYGYTF. The chain couples TRBV29-1 to TRBJ1-2; D is unclear. CDR3 size: 14 residues. Trimming removed 0 bases from V and 2 bases from J, with 10 bases in between. CDR1 is SQVTM, CDR2 ANQGSEA, per germline.

The chain recombines TRBV25-1 with TRBJ2-7; perhaps D is TRBD1 or TRBD2 (6 bases each). The germline V gene has CDR1 MGHDK and CDR2 SYGVNS. Trimming cost V 8 bases and J 4 bases, with 12 bases left between them. The length of the CDR3 is 12 residues. DNA of the CDR3: TGTGCCAGCGCTTCGGGGGCATACGAGCAGTACTTC. Amino acid sequence: CASASGAYEQYF.

The V and J genes are TRBV30 and TRBJ2-7, with a possible D match to TRBD1 (6 bases). The CDR3 has 13 residues. Germline-derived CDR1 and CDR2 are GTSNPN and SVGIG (reference sequence). V lost 5 bases and J 3 bases, leaving 14 bases between the germline ends. CDR3 sequence: CAWGHARGYEQYF. The CDR3 nucleotides are TGTGCCTGGGGTCACGCCAGGGGCTACGAGCAGTACTTC.

The chain recombines TRBV25-1 with TRBJ2-7; D possibly corresponds to TRBD2 (6 bases). Trimming left V 3 bases short and J 2 bases short, with 17 bases between. There are 16 residues in the CDR3. The V gene's germline CDR1 is MGHDK and CDR2 SYGVNS. DNA of the CDR3: TGTGCCAGCAGTGATGGAGGGGCGGCTCTCCCCTACGAGCAGTACTTC. It codes for CASSDGGAALPYEQYF.

The V gene is TRBV7-2, the J gene TRBJ2-7, with D unresolved. The CDR3 runs 14 residues. Germline lookup yields CDR1 SGHTA and CDR2 FQGNSA. The germline V and J ends were trimmed by 6 bases and 6 bases, with 18 bases remaining between them. The CDR3 here is CASSFPPPSREQYF. CDR3 coding DNA: TGTGCCAGCAGTTTCCCGCCTCCCAGTCGCGAGCAGTACTTC.

This clone has only a few counts. V usage is TRBV29-1 and J usage is TRBJ2-3; TRBD1 or TRBD2 may be the D gene (5 bases each). The V gene lost 4 bases and the J gene lost 6 bases, with 14 bases spanning the gap. The CDR3 runs to 13 residues. CDR1 is SQVTM, CDR2 ANQGSEA, per germline. The CDR3 protein is CSVADLGTDTQYF. CDR3 nucleotides: TGCAGCGTTGCGGATCTAGGGACCGATACGCAGTATTTT.